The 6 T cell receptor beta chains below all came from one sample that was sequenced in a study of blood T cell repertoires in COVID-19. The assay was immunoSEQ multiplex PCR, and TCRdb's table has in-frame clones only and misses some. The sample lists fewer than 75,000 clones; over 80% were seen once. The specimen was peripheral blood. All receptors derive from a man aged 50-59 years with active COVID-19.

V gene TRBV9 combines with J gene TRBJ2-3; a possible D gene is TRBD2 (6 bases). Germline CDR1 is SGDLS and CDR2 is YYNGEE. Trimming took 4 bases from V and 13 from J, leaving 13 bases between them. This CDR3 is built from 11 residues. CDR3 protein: CASSFAGQEYF. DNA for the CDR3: TGTGCCAGCAGCTTCGCGGGGCAGGAGTATTTT.

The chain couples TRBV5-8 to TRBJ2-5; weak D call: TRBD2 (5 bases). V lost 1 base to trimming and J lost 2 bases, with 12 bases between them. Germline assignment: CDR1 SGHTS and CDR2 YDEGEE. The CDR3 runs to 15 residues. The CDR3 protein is CASSLPGEYQETQYF. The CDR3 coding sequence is TGTGCCAGCAGCTTGCCCGGGGAGTATCAAGAGACCCAGTACTTC.

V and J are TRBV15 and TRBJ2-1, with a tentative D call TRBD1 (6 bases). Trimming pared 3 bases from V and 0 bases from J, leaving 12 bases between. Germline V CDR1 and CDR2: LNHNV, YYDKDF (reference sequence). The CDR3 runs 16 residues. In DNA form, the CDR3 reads TGTGCCACCAGCAGCCTCGCGGACAGCTCCTACAATGAGCAGTTCTTC. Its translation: CATSSLADSSYNEQFF.

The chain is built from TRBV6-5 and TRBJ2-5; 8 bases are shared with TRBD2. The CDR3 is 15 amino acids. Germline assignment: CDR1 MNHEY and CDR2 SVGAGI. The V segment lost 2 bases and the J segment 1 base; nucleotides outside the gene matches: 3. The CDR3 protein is CASSYGAGGQETQYF. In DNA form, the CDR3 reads TGTGCCAGCAGTTACGGGGCGGGGGGCCAAGAGACCCAGTACTTC.

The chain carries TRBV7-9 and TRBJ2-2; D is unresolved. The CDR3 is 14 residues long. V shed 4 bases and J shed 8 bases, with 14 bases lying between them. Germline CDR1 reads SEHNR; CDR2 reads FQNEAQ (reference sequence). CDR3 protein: CASSSHSDIGELFF. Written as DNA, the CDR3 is TGTGCCAGCAGCTCCCACAGTGACATTGGGGAGCTGTTTTTT.

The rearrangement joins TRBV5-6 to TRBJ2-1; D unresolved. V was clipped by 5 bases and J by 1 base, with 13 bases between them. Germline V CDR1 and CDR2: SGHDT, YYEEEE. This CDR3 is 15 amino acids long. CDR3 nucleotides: TGTGCCAGCAGACCTGCGGAGCGATCCTACAATGAGCAGTTCTTC. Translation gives CASRPAERSYNEQFF.